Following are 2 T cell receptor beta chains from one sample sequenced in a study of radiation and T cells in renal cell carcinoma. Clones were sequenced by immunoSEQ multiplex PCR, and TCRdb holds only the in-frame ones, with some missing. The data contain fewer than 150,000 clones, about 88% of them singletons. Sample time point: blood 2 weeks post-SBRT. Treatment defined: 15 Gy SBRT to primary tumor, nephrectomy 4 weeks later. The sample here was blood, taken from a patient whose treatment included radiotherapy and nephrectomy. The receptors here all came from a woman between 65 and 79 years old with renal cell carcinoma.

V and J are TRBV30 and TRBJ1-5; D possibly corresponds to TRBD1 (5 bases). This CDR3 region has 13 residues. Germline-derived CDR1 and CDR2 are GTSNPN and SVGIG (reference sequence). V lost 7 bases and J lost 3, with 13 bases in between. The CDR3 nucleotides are TGTGCCTCGGACGGGACCTCCAATCAGCCCCAGCATTTT. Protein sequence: CASDGTSNQPQHF.

The CDR3 loop reads CASSIDPARLGYTF. As DNA, the CDR3 is TGTGCCAGTAGTATAGACCCCGCCCGGCTTGGCTACACCTTC. V and J are TRBV19 and TRBJ1-2; D is ambiguous. V lost 0 bases, J lost 7 bases, and 12 bases lay in between. The CDR3 contains 14 residues. Per germline, CDR1 LNHDA and CDR2 SQIVND (reference sequence).